This T cell receptor (beta chain) was captured by sequencing in a study of response to subunit inactivated influenza vaccine. Findings and limits, study-wide: Authors suggested each seasonal flu vaccination may recruit only limited numbers of new T cells.

This CDR3 has 13 amino acids. Trimming cost V 4 bases and J 6 bases; bases outside gene matches: 3. Per germline, CDR1 DFQATT and CDR2 SNEGSKA (reference sequence). TCRdb reanalysed the RT-PCR reads using MiXCR and keeps one entry per CDR3 protein. The sample has hundreds of thousands of distinct CDR3 sequences, around 10% seen once; the top ten hold about 11%. For this clonotype: The antigen is unknown.

These data also featured in a second study, about T cells expressing NK-cell markers. Per that paper: Researchers built TCR beta cDNA using 5'RACE template switching with UMIs. Sequenced donors, eight in total, included seven who were HCMV-seropositive and one who was seronegative. The authors restricted sorting to alpha-beta TCR T cells with an anti-gamma-delta TCR antibody in several experiments. Researchers report these clonotypes also headed the CD3+CD56-NKG2C+ fraction in four donors.

The clonotype comes from a man aged 45 to 65 who received an inactivated influenza vaccine. The chain is built from TRBV20-1 and TRBJ2-2, with 9 bases fitting TRBD2. The input for sequencing was PBMCs from blood, taken on the day of vaccination. The CDR3 DNA follows: TGCAGTGCTACCCGGACTAGCGCCGGGGAGCTGTTTTTT. Protein product: CSATRTSAGELFF.